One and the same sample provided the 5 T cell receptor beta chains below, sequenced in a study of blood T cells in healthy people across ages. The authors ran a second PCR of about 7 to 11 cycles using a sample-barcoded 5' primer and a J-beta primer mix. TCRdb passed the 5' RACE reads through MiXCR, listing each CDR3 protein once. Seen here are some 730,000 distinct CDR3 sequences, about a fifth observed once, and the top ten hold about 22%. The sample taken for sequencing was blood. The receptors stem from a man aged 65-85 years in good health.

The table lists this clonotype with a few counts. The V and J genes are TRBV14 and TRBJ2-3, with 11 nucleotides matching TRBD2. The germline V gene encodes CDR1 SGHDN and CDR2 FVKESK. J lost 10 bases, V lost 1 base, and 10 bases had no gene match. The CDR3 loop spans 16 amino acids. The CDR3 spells CASSQVAGGPSSAQYF. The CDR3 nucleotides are TGTGCCAGCAGCCAAGTAGCGGGAGGGCCCAGTTCGGCGCAGTATTTT.

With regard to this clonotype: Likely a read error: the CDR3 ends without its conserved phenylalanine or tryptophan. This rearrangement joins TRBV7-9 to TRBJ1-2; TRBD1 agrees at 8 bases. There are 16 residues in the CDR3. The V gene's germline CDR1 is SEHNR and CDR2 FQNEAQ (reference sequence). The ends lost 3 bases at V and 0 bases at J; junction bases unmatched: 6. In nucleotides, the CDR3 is TGTGCCAGCAGCTTTGCCGGACAGGGAGCTAACTATGGCTACACCCTC. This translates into CASSFAGQGANYGYTL.

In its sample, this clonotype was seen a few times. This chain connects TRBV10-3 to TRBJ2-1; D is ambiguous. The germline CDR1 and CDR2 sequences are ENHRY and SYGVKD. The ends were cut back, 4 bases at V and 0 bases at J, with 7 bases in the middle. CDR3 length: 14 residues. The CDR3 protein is CAISVMSSYNEQFF. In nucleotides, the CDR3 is TGTGCCATCAGTGTCATGAGCTCCTACAATGAGCAGTTCTTC.

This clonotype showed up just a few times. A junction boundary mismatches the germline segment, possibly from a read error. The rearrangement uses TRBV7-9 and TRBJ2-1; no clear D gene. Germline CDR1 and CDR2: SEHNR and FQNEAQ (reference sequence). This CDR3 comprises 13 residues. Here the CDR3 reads CASSPGRYNEQSF. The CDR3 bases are TGTGCCAGCAGCCCCGGACGTTACAATGAGCAGTCCTTC.

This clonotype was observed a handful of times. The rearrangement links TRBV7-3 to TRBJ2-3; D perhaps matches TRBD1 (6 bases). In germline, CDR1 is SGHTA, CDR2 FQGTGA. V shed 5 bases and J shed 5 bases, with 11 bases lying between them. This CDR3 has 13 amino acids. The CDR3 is CASSAGQRDTQYF. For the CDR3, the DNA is TGTGCCAGCAGCGCCGGACAGAGAGATACGCAGTATTTT.